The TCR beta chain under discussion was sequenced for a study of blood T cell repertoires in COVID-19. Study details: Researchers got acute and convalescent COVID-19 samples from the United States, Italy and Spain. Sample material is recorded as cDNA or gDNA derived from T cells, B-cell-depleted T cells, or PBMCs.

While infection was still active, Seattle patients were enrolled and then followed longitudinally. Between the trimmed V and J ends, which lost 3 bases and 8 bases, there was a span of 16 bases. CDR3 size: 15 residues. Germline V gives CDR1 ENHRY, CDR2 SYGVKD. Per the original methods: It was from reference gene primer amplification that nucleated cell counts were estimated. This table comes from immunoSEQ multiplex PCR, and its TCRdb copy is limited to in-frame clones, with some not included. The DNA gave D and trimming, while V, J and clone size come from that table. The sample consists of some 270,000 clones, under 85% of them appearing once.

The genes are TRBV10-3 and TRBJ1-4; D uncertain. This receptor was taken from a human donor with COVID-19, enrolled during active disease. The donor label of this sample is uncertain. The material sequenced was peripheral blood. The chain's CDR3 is CAISEAGESAEKLFF. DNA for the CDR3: TGTGCCATCAGTGAAGCTGGGGAGTCGGCGGAAAAACTGTTTTTT.